This T cell receptor beta chain stems from a study of CD8+ T cells in alopecia areata. Findings of the study overall: Lesional tissue from the scalp (especially in alopecia totalis/universalis) showed higher clonality than normal scalp.

Extracted RNA was reverse transcribed, and the resulting cDNA served as sequencing template. Clones were sequenced by immunoSEQ multiplex PCR, and TCRdb holds only the in-frame ones, with some missing. The table lists over 100,000 clones, 49% of them singletons. Peripheral blood, together with lesional scalp punch biopsies, was collected from alopecia areata patients. PBMCs were stained for CD3, CD4 and CD8, and CD4+ and CD8+ T cells were sorted. Comment on this clone: Its antigen remains unidentified. The identical CDR3 is also encoded by other nucleotide sequences in the sample.

In germline, CDR1 is GTSNPN, CDR2 SVGIG (reference sequence). V lost 0 bases and J 4 bases, leaving 9 bases between the germline ends. The CDR3 extends over 13 amino acids. The TCR originated in a human donor with alopecia areata. Sample: CD8+ T cells sorted from blood, taken at week 0. The chain links TRBV30 to TRBJ1-1; perhaps TRBD1 as D (5 bases). CDR3 sequence (DNA): TGTGCCTGGAGTGTAGCGGGGGGCACTGAAGCTTTCTTT. It specifies CAWSVAGGTEAFF.